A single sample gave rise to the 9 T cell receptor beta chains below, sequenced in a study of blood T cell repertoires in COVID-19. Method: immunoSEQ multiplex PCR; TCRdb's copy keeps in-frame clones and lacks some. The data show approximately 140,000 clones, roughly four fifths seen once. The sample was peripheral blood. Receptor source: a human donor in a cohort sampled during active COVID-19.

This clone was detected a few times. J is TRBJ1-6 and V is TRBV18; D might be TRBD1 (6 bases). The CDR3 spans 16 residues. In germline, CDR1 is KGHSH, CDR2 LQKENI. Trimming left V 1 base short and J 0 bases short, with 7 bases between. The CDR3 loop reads CASSPQQGSYNSPLHF. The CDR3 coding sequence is TGTGCCAGCTCACCACAACAGGGCTCCTATAATTCACCCCTCCACTTT.

The CDR3 spells CASSYSRRAGGGETQYF. CDR3 sequence (DNA): TGTGCCAGCAGTTACTCACGACGGGCAGGGGGCGGTGAGACCCAGTACTTC. V is TRBV6-2 or TRBV6-3 and J is TRBJ2-5; 8 nucleotides agree with TRBD1. There are 17 residues in the CDR3. V gave up 0 bases and J gave up 5 bases; unmatched junction bases: 11. Germline V gene sequence: CDR1 MNHEY, CDR2 SVGEGT.

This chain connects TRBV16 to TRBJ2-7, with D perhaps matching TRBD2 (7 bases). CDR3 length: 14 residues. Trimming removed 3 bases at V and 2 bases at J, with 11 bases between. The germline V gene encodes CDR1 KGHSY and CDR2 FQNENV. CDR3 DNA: TGTGCCAGCAGCCAGCCGGGGGGCCCCTACGAGCAGTACTTC. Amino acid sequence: CASSQPGGPYEQYF.

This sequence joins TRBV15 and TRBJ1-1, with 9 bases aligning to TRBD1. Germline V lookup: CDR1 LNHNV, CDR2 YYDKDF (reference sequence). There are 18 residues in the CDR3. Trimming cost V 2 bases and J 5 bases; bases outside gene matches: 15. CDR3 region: CATSRPRDRVGARTEAFF. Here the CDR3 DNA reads TGTGCCACCAGCAGACCCCGGGACAGGGTAGGGGCACGGACTGAAGCTTTCTTT.

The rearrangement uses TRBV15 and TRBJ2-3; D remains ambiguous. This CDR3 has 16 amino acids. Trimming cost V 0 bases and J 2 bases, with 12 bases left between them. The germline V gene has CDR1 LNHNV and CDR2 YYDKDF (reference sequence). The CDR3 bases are TGTGCCACCAGCAGAGATCTGGCGGTGAACACAGATACGCAGTATTTT. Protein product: CATSRDLAVNTDTQYF.

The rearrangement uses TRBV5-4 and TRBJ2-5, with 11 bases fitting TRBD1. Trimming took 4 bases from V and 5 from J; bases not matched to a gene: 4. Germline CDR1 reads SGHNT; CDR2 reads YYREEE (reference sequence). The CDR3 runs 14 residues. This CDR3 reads CASSGTGGGETQYF. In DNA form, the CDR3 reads TGTGCCAGCAGCGGGACAGGGGGAGGGGAGACCCAGTACTTC.

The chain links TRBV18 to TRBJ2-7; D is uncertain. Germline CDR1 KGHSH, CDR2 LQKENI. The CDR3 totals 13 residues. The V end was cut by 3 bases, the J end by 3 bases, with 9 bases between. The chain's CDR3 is CASSPAVNYEQYF. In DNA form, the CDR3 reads TGTGCCAGCTCACCGGCGGTGAACTACGAGCAGTACTTC.

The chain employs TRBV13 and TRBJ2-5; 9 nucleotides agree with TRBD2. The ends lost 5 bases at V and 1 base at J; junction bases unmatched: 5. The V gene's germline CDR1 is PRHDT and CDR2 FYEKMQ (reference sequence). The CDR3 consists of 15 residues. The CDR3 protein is CASSVLAGVQETQYF. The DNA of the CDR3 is TGTGCCAGCAGCGTATTAGCGGGGGTCCAAGAGACCCAGTACTTC. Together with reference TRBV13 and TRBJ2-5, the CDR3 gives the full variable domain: AAGVIQSPRHLIKEKRETATLKCYPIPRHDTVYWYQQGPGQDPQFLISFYEKMQSDKGSIPDRFSAQQFSDYHSELNMSSLELGDSALYFCASSVLAGVQETQYFGPGTRLLVL.

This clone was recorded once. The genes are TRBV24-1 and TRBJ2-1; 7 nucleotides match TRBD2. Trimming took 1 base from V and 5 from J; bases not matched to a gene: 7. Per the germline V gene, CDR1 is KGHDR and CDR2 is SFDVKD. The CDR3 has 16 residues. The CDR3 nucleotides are TGTGCCACCAGTGATTTATCGGGGGGTGGGAACAATGAGCAGTTCTTC. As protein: CATSDLSGGGNNEQFF.